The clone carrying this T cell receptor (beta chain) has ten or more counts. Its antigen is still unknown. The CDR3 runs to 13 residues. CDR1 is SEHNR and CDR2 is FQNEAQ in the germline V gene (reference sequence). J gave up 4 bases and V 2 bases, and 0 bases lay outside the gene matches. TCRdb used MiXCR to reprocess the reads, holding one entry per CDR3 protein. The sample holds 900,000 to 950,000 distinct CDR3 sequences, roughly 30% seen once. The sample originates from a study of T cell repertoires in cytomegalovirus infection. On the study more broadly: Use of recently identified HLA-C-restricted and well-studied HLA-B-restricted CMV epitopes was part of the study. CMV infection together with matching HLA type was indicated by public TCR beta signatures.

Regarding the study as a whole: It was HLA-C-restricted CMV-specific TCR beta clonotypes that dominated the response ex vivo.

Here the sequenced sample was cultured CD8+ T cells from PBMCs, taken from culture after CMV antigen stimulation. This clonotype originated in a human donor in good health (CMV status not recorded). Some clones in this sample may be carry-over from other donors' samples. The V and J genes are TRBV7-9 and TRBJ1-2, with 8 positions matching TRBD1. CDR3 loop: CASSLQGAYGYTF. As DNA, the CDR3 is TGTGCCAGCAGCTTACAGGGGGCCTATGGCTACACCTTC.